Following are 24 T cell receptor beta chains from one sample sequenced in a study of T cells after yellow fever vaccination (dated by TCRdb to between 2018 and 2020). In the paper's terms, the treatment or condition label means: live attenuated yellow fever vaccine strain. Library construction relied on 5' RACE. Sequencing used an Illumina HiSeq 2500. TCRdb itself trimmed the public reads at Q25 with fastp, ran MiXCR and retained productive beta chains. Entries are consolidated by CDR3 protein sequence, retaining the most common genes and DNA. This sample has about 580,000 distinct CDR3 sequences in its table, and about 17% of those were observed once. Of the sample, roughly a sixth is held by the ten largest clones. Source: PBMCs, taken 5 to 6 days after the first yellow fever vaccination. The receptors were sampled from a man between 18 and 29 years old who received the YFV17D yellow fever vaccine.

This chain connects TRBV18 to TRBJ2-3, with 7 bases that match TRBD2. V lost 2 bases, J lost 0 bases, and 11 bases stayed unmatched. Germline V gene sequence: CDR1 KGHSH, CDR2 LQKENI. CDR3 length: 18 amino acids. In nucleotides, the CDR3 is TGTGCCAGCTCACCAAGAGACCCCGGGGGGACTAGCACAGATACGCAGTATTTT. The encoded protein is CASSPRDPGGTSTDTQYF. The full variable domain, its missing parts supplied by reference TRBV18 and TRBJ2-3, is NAGVMQNPRHLVRRRGQEARLRCSPMKGHSHVYWYRQLPEEGLKFMVYLQKENIIDESGMPKERFSAEFPKEGPSILRIQQVVRGDSAAYFCASSPRDPGGTSTDTQYFGPGTRLTVL.

The chain recombines TRBV12-3 or TRBV12-4 with TRBJ2-1; 7 bases match TRBD2. J gave up 0 bases and V 2 bases, and 4 bases lay outside the gene matches. The CDR3 consists of 16 residues. The DNA of the CDR3 is TGTGCCAGCAGTTTATCCGGGACTACCTCCTACAATGAGCAGTTCTTC. Its translation is CASSLSGTTSYNEQFF.

This chain uses TRBV4-3 with TRBJ1-2; 8 nucleotides align to TRBD1. The CDR3 has 17 residues. The V gene's germline CDR1 is LGHNA and CDR2 YSLEER. The V and J ends lost 0 bases and 2 bases, in that order; junction bases with no gene match: 8. The CDR3 coding sequence is TGCGCCAGCAGCCAAGAGTGGGGAACAGGGGGGAACTATGGCTACACCTTC. This codes for CASSQEWGTGGNYGYTF.

The V and J genes are TRBV29-1 and TRBJ1-5; D not certain. This CDR3 is 13 amino acids long. The germline V and J ends were trimmed by 1 base and 4 bases, with 8 bases remaining between them. Germline V gene lookup returns CDR1 SQVTM and CDR2 ANQGSEA. CDR3 region: CSVEGTGNQPQHF. CDR3 nucleotides: TGCAGCGTTGAAGGGACCGGTAATCAGCCCCAGCATTTT. Filled out from reference TRBV29-1 and TRBJ1-5, the complete variable domain reads SAVISQKPSRDICQRGTSLTIQCQVDSQVTMMFWYRQQPGQSLTLIATANQGSEATYESGFVIDKFPISRPNLTFSTLTVSNMSPEDSSIYLCSVEGTGNQPQHFGDGTRLSIL.

Only a few counts were recorded for this clonotype. V usage is TRBV6-2 or TRBV6-3 and J usage is TRBJ2-1; 8 bases align to TRBD2. The CDR3 is 13 residues long. V was pared by 6 bases and J by 6 bases, with 4 bases of the junction left unmatched. Germline CDR1 and CDR2: MNHEY and SVGEGT. CDR3 in DNA: TGTGCCAGCAGGACCGGGACTAGCAATGAGCAGTTCTTC. It translates to CASRTGTSNEQFF.

V usage is TRBV28 and J usage is TRBJ2-7; 9 bases match TRBD1. With 4 bases clipped from V and 6 bases from J, the junction kept 10 bases outside the gene matches. The germline CDR1 and CDR2 sequences are MDHEN and SYDVKM. This CDR3 spans 15 amino acids. The CDR3 spells CASSSPPGTGIEQYV. DNA of the CDR3: TGTGCCAGCAGTTCGCCCCCCGGGACAGGGATCGAGCAGTACGTC.

J is TRBJ2-7 and V is TRBV7-2; no firm D call. The CDR3 has 14 amino acids. Trimming pared 5 bases from V and 2 bases from J, leaving 13 bases between. Germline-derived CDR1 and CDR2 are SGHTA and FQGNSA. The CDR3 sequence is CASSLLEAPYEQYF. The CDR3 nucleotides read TGTGCCAGCAGCCTCTTGGAAGCCCCCTACGAGCAGTACTTC.

This clonotype was picked up many times. The rearrangement joins TRBV25-1 to TRBJ2-4; D call uncertain. Trimming removed 6 bases from V and 16 bases from J, with 16 bases in between. CDR3 length equals 11 residues. Germline V gene data show CDR1 as MGHDK and CDR2 as SYGVNS. The CDR3 DNA sequence: TGTGCCAGCAGAAGGGCCGCAAAAGTCTACTTC. It codes for CASRRAAKVYF.

This clonotype was recorded a few times. The chain recombines TRBV2 with TRBJ1-2; D not certain. Germline loops: CDR1 SNHLY, CDR2 FYNNEI. Trimming took 3 bases from V and 1 from J, leaving 9 bases between them. The CDR3 is 14 amino acids. CDR3 coding DNA: TGTGCCAGCAGTGAGGGCAGCCTTAACTATGGCTACACCTTC. Protein product: CASSEGSLNYGYTF.

A few counts support this clonotype. The chain has TRBV7-9 and TRBJ2-5; 7 bases are shared with TRBD2. After removal of 5 bases from V and 3 bases from J, the junction contained 12 bases not matched to a gene. The length of the CDR3 is 16 residues. The V gene's germline CDR1 is SEHNR and CDR2 FQNEAQ (reference sequence). As DNA, the CDR3 is TGTGCCAGCAGCATGAACGACTGGGGGGGAAAAGAGACCCAGTACTTC. It is translated as CASSMNDWGGKETQYF.

There are a few counts of this clonotype. The chain uses TRBV12-3 or TRBV12-4 and TRBJ2-3; no clear D. The CDR3 spans 15 residues. Trimming shortened V by 5 bases and J by 5 bases, and 17 bases separated the two germline ends. CDR3 nucleotide sequence: TGTGCCAGCAGTGAATTAGGGCCCTACGGAGATACGCAGTATTTT. The encoded protein is CASSELGPYGDTQYF.

The sample holds a few counts of this clonotype. The gene calls are TRBV27 and TRBJ1-5, with D perhaps TRBD1 (5 bases). Germline CDR1 MNHEY, CDR2 SMNVEV (reference sequence). The CDR3 runs to 14 residues. V lost 3 bases and J 7 bases, leaving 13 bases between the germline ends. CDR3 in DNA: TGTGCCAGCAGTTTCTCAGGGATTGGGCAGCCCCAGCATTTT. It encodes CASSFSGIGQPQHF.

The chain links TRBV12-5 to TRBJ2-7; tentatively, D is TRBD2 (6 bases). Germline values: CDR1 LGHNT, CDR2 FRNRAP. Trimming left V 7 bases short and J 3 bases short, with 19 bases between. The CDR3 extends over 15 amino acids. CDR3 coding DNA: TGTGCTAGTGAGACGTATGGAGGGGTCCGCTACGAGCAGTACTTC. This codes for CASETYGGVRYEQYF.

The chain combines TRBV6-1 with TRBJ1-4; D might be TRBD1 (6 bases). Trimming stripped 8 bases from V and 8 bases from J, with 18 bases between. Germline V lookup: CDR1 MNHNS, CDR2 SASEGT. The CDR3 totals 14 residues. As DNA, the CDR3 is TGTGCCAGCTGCCGACCAGGGGCGGGAGAAAAACTGTTTTTT. Its translation is CASCRPGAGEKLFF.

The genes are TRBV10-3 and TRBJ2-3; 7 nucleotides align to TRBD2. CDR1 is ENHRY and CDR2 is SYGVKD in the germline V gene. This CDR3 comprises 13 residues. Trimming removed 10 bases from V and 0 bases from J; junction bases left unmatched: 4. The CDR3 sequence: CATSGVSTDTQYF. Written as DNA, the CDR3 is TGTGCCACGAGCGGGGTGAGCACAGATACGCAGTATTTT.

This clonotype has more than one count but fewer than ten. This chain connects TRBV18 to TRBJ1-5, with 7 bases identical to TRBD1. The CDR3 consists of 15 residues. The germline CDR1 and CDR2 sequences are KGHSH and LQKENI. V trimming: 2 bases; J trimming: 7 bases; junction bases outside the gene matches: 8. The CDR3: CASSPGQAEGQPQHF. CDR3 bases: TGTGCCAGCTCACCAGGACAGGCCGAGGGGCAGCCCCAGCATTTT.

The chain uses TRBV7-2 and TRBJ1-2, with D uncertain. The CDR3 totals 15 residues. Trimming removed 8 bases from V and 3 bases from J, with 19 bases in between. Germline lookup yields CDR1 SGHTA and CDR2 FQGNSA. The CDR3 sequence: CASHNAGSQYYGYTF. The DNA for the CDR3 is TGTGCCAGCCACAACGCGGGCAGCCAATACTATGGCTACACCTTC.

This clonotype occurred many times. This chain joins TRBV20-1 and TRBJ1-1; D possibly corresponds to TRBD1 (5 bases). This CDR3 is 13 amino acids long. Between the trimmed V and J ends, which lost 1 base and 5 bases, there was a span of 11 bases. CDR1 DFQATT and CDR2 SNEGSKA come from the germline V gene (reference sequence). The CDR3 region has the DNA TGCAGTGCTAGAGTGAACGAGGGGACTGAAGCTTTCTTT. It encodes CSARVNEGTEAFF.

The V and J genes are TRBV6-5 and TRBJ1-4, with TRBD1 identical over 7 bases. J lost 7 bases, V lost 2 bases, and 4 bases had no gene match. The CDR3 covers 14 residues. Germline V gives CDR1 MNHEY, CDR2 SVGAGI. CDR3 in amino acids: CASSYVTGSEKLFF. The CDR3 coding sequence is TGTGCCAGCAGTTACGTGACAGGGAGTGAAAAACTGTTTTTT.

There are a few counts of this clonotype. The chain recombines TRBV12-3 or TRBV12-4 with TRBJ1-6; no clear D. V lost 2 bases, J lost 7 bases, and 18 bases lay in between. This CDR3 contains 17 residues. CDR3 sequence: CASSLNWAAVVNSPLHF. The CDR3 DNA reads as TGTGCCAGCAGTTTAAATTGGGCGGCAGTTGTGAATTCACCCCTCCACTTT.

This clonotype was seen a few times. The chain employs TRBV7-2 and TRBJ2-3, with 7 bases fitting TRBD1. The J segment lost 3 bases and the V segment lost 5 bases, leaving 8 bases of the junction unmatched. The V gene's germline CDR1 is SGHTA and CDR2 FQGNSA. This CDR3 contains 15 residues. CDR3 nucleotide sequence: TGTGCCAGCAGCCGGAACAGGGGACGGACAGATACGCAGTATTTT. This gives the protein CASSRNRGRTDTQYF.

To note about this clonotype: The conserved phenylalanine or tryptophan normally closing the CDR3 is absent here, so this likely arose from a read error. No DNA is shown, since the ends of the CDR3 on it are uncertain; the CDR3 is the one TCRdb lists. This sequence joins TRBV10-2 and TRBJ1-2. The CDR3 spans 14 residues, counting both ends. The germline CDR1 and CDR2 sequences are WSHSY and SAAADI. The CDR3 region is CASSEILRDGYTFG.

The rearrangement links TRBV12-3 or TRBV12-4 to TRBJ1-2, with TRBD1 identical over 9 bases. The CDR3 spans 13 residues. Losses at the gene ends were 10 bases for V and 8 bases for J; bases not matched to a gene: 11. The CDR3 protein is CATSSQGAGGYTF. The CDR3 nucleotides are TGTGCCACTAGCTCACAGGGGGCAGGAGGCTACACCTTC.

This clonotype was counted a few times. The chain uses TRBV6-5 and TRBJ2-7, with 7 bases that match TRBD2. The CDR3 has 12 amino acids. Germline values: CDR1 MNHEY, CDR2 SVGAGI. V lost 7 bases and J lost 7; bases outside the gene matches: 7. DNA of the CDR3: TGTGCCAGCAACACTCAGGGAGGGGAGCAGTACTTC. The encoded protein is CASNTQGGEQYF.